A single sample is the source of the 13 T cell receptor beta chains below, sequenced in a study of T cell responses to AZD1222 COVID-19 vaccine. Produced via immunoSEQ multiplex PCR; TCRdb's table is partial and in-frame only. The sample has about 130,000 clones, around 85% seen once. Sequenced material: peripheral blood, taken on day 0 of AZD1222 vaccination. These receptor sequences come from an adult in good health.

Points on this clone: The germline gene is not matched at one end of the junction; a read error may be the cause. V is TRBV7-6 and J is TRBJ2-3; 12 nucleotides line up with TRBD2. Germline V CDR1 and CDR2: SGHVS, FNYEAQ. The CDR3 consists of 13 residues. The CDR3 is CASSPGLAGTGDF. The CDR3 bases are TGTGCCAGCAGCCCCGGACTAGCGGGGACGGGGGATTTT. The full variable domain, in which reference TRBV7-6 and TRBJ2-3 provide the parts outside the CDR3, is GAGVSQSPRYKVTKRGQDVALRCDPISGHVSLYWYRQALGQGPEFLTYFNYEAQQDKSGLPNDRFSAERPEGSISTLTIQRTEQRDSAMYRCASSPGLAGTGDFGPGTRLTVL.

V gene TRBV28 combines with J gene TRBJ2-3; 12 bases match TRBD2. Germline V gives CDR1 MDHEN, CDR2 SYDVKM. Unmatched junction bases numbered 10, after V lost 6 bases and J lost 3 bases. The CDR3 extends over 17 amino acids. The CDR3 DNA reads as TGTGCCAGCAGGGACTTGCTAGCGGGGGGGCCAACAGATACGCAGTATTTT. Translation: CASRDLLAGGPTDTQYF. Combining the CDR3 with reference TRBV28 and TRBJ2-3 gives the whole variable domain DVKVTQSSRYLVKRTGEKVFLECVQDMDHENMFWYRQDPGLGLRLIYFSYDVKMKEKGDIPEGYSVSREKKERFSLILESASTNQTSMYLCASRDLLAGGPTDTQYFGPGTRLTVL.

DNA of the CDR3: TGTGCCAGCAGTGCCGGTTTGGGGCTAGAGGTTAATGAGCAGTTCTTC. Translation: CASSAGLGLEVNEQFF. The rearrangement links TRBV9 to TRBJ2-1; possibly TRBD1 for D (5 bases). Trimming pared 5 bases from V and 7 bases from J, leaving 22 bases between. The CDR3 is 16 residues long. Germline V lookup: CDR1 SGDLS, CDR2 YYNGEE.

This clone was recorded a few times. The chain recombines TRBV11-2 with TRBJ2-3; D gene uncertain. Trimming took 3 bases from V and 6 from J, leaving 10 bases between them. CDR3 length: 13 residues. Germline CDR1 and CDR2: SGHAT and FQNNGV. The CDR3 is CASSLGRSDTQYF. CDR3 nucleotide sequence: TGTGCCAGCAGCTTGGGTCGCTCGGATACGCAGTATTTT.

This clone was seen a few times. The chain joins TRBV2 to TRBJ1-6; D is ambiguous. This CDR3 has 13 residues. Germline V lookup: CDR1 SNHLY, CDR2 FYNNEI. V dropped 1 base and J dropped 10 bases, with 8 bases sitting between them. The CDR3 DNA follows: TGTGCCAGCAGTGAAGGCTCGGGATCACCCCTCCACTTT. Its protein is CASSEGSGSPLHF.

The V and J genes are TRBV10-2 and TRBJ2-5; weak D call: TRBD2 (6 bases). Germline CDR1 is WSHSY and CDR2 is SAAADI. Trimming left V 7 bases short and J 4 bases short, with 13 bases between. The CDR3 sequence is 13 residues long. The CDR3 bases are TGCGCCAGCATGGGGGGAGTTGGAGAGACCCAGTACTTC. It is translated as CASMGGVGETQYF.

V and J are TRBV5-1 and TRBJ2-5; 16 positions match TRBD2. The CDR3 runs 18 residues. Germline V gene data show CDR1 as SGHRS and CDR2 as YFSETQ. The ends lost 4 bases at V and 5 bases at J; junction bases unmatched: 11. The CDR3 region has the DNA TGCGCCAGCAGCCTAGCCGGGACTAGCGGGGGGGCTGGTGAGACCCAGTACTTC. This gives the protein CASSLAGTSGGAGETQYF.

The V call is TRBV6-5, the J call TRBJ2-1, with 7 bases fitting TRBD2. Trimming at V came to 6 bases and at J to 5 bases, leaving 10 bases not matched to a gene. The germline V gene encodes CDR1 MNHEY and CDR2 SVGAGI. This CDR3 has 15 amino acids. This CDR3 is CASRTLLGGNNEQFF. CDR3 nucleotide sequence: TGTGCCAGCAGGACACTCTTGGGGGGGAACAATGAGCAGTTCTTC.

This clone was recorded only once. The chain recombines TRBV19 with TRBJ1-1; a possible D gene is TRBD1 (5 bases). The germline V gene has CDR1 LNHDA and CDR2 SQIVND (reference sequence). The CDR3 totals 11 residues. Trimming removed 5 bases from V and 10 bases from J, with 11 bases in between. This CDR3 reads CASSLGARAFF. The CDR3 DNA reads as TGTGCCAGTAGTCTCGGGGCGCGAGCTTTCTTT.

V is TRBV5-1 and J is TRBJ1-1, with TRBD1 matching over 7 bases. The trim removed 2 bases at V and 4 bases at J, leaving 5 bases unmatched. The CDR3 has 14 amino acids. The germline V gene has CDR1 SGHRS and CDR2 YFSETQ. CDR3 bases: TGCGCCAGCAGCTTTATCTCAGGGGGCACTGAAGCTTTCTTT. This sequence encodes CASSFISGGTEAFF. Full variable domain (remainder filled in from reference TRBV5-1 and TRBJ1-1): KAGVTQTPRYLIKTRGQQVTLSCSPISGHRSVSWYQQTPGQGLQFLFEYFSETQRNKGNFPGRFSGRQFSNSRSEMNVSTLELGDSALYLCASSFISGGTEAFFGQGTRLTVV.

Remarks on this clone: Possible read error: a much larger clone is one base away. The chain carries TRBV6-2 or TRBV6-3 and TRBJ2-7, with D perhaps TRBD1 (5 bases). Looked up from germline, CDR1 is MNHEY and CDR2 is SVGEGT. V shed 6 bases and J shed 0 bases, with 6 bases lying between them. The CDR3 spans 12 residues. The CDR3 loop is CASSDSSYEQYF. CDR3 sequence (DNA): TGTGCCAGCAGCGACAGCTCCTACGAGCAGTACTTC.

This clone appeared once. This rearrangement joins TRBV9 to TRBJ1-2; D ambiguous. CDR1 is SGDLS and CDR2 is YYNGEE in the germline V gene. V was pared by 0 bases and J by 2 bases, with 5 bases between. This CDR3 is 13 amino acids long. The CDR3 sequence: CASSVEVNYGYTF. Here the CDR3 DNA reads TGTGCCAGCAGCGTAGAAGTGAACTATGGCTACACCTTC. The full variable domain, completed using reference TRBV9 and TRBJ1-2, is DSGVTQTPKHLITATGQRVTLRCSPRSGDLSVYWYQQSLDQGLQFLIQYYNGEERAKGNILERFSAQQFPDLHSELNLSSLELGDSALYFCASSVEVNYGYTFGSGTRLTVV.

The V and J genes are TRBV14 and TRBJ1-2; TRBD1 is a possible D gene (5 bases). Per germline, CDR1 SGHDN and CDR2 FVKESK. Trimming stripped 2 bases from V and 6 bases from J, with 10 bases between. The CDR3 extends over 13 amino acids. The CDR3 DNA sequence: TGTGCCAGCAGCCAATGGGTAGGGGATGGCTACACCTTC. Its protein is CASSQWVGDGYTF.